This T cell receptor beta chain was sequenced in a study of cytomegalovirus exposure and HLA in healthy donors. Study-level points and caveats: The study listed under 200 cytomegalovirus-associated TCR beta chains. TRBV6-2, TRBV6-3 and some other V segments were excluded as indistinguishable. DRB1 showed the most TCR associations and HLA-C the fewest in a later analysis, as rates varied by HLA locus. One variant, a missense change in DCLRE1C, was linked in a later analysis to TCR beta V- and J-gene trimming.

The CDR3 contains 14 residues. The junction had 4 bases not matched to a gene; V was cut back by 0 bases and J by 8 bases. CDR1 is SGHTA and CDR2 is FQGTGA in the germline V gene. The PCR used 60 Vbeta and 13 Jbeta primers. Sequencing was performed with immunoSEQ multiplex PCR; in TCRdb, only in-frame clones are kept and a portion is missing. The sample has about 170,000 clones; 70% to 90% are singletons. Notes on this clone: The target antigen is unknown.

Sequencing was done on a sample of PBMCs. This clonotype originated in a man aged 18-30 years in good health and CMV-seropositive. This chain connects TRBV7-3 to TRBJ2-1; TRBD1 aligns across 7 bases. CDR3 residues: CASSLTGGSYEQFF. The CDR3 DNA is TGTGCCAGCAGCTTAACAGGGGGCAGTTATGAGCAGTTCTTC.